This T cell receptor (beta chain) was obtained from a study of T cell responses to AZD1222 COVID-19 vaccine. The junction had 6 bases not matched to a gene; V was cut back by 6 bases and J by 0 bases. CDR1 is SEHNR and CDR2 is FQNEAQ in the germline V gene (reference sequence). The CDR3 loop spans 16 amino acids. Clones were read by immunoSEQ multiplex PCR, and TCRdb kept only the in-frame ones, dropping some. The sample lists tens of thousands of clones, more than 75% occurring once. This sequence originates from an adult in good health. J is TRBJ1-3 and V is TRBV7-9, with TRBD1 identical over 9 bases. The sample consisted of peripheral blood, taken on day 0 of AZD1222 vaccination. CDR3 in DNA: TGTGCCAGCAGGTACCGGGGACAGGGCTCTGGAAACACCATATATTTT. Translated, it gives CASRYRGQGSGNTIYF.